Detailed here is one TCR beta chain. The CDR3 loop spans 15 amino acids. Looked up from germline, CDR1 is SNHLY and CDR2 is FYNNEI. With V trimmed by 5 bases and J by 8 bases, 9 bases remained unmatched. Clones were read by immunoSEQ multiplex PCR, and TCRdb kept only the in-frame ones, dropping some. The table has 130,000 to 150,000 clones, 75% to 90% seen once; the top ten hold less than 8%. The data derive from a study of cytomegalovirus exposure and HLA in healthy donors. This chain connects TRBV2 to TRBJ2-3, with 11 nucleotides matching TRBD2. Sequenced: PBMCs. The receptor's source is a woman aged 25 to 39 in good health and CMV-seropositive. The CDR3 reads CASSQEASGGSTQYF. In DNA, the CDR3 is TGTGCCAGCAGTCAAGAGGCTAGCGGGGGGAGTACGCAGTATTTT.